The 11 T cell receptor beta chains in this list originate from one sample, sequenced in a study of T cell responses to AZD1222 COVID-19 vaccine. Some clones are missing from TCRdb's copy, which holds only in-frame ones; the method was immunoSEQ multiplex PCR. Of roughly 150,000 clones listed, around nine tenths are singletons. The material sequenced was peripheral blood, taken 28 days after the second AZD1222 dose. Source of these receptors: an adult who received the AZD1222 COVID-19 vaccine.

This sequence joins TRBV5-5 and TRBJ1-2; D ambiguous. The V end lost 3 bases, the J end lost 8 bases, and 20 bases lay between the germline ends. Per the germline V gene, CDR1 is SGHKS and CDR2 is YYEKEE (reference sequence). The CDR3 runs to 15 residues. The CDR3 loop reads CASSSAPGPMRGYTF. The CDR3 coding sequence is TGTGCCAGCAGCTCGGCTCCGGGCCCGATGAGGGGCTACACCTTC.

The chain recombines TRBV4-3 with TRBJ2-5; D unresolved. The length of the CDR3 is 13 residues. V gave up 0 bases and J gave up 2 bases, with 4 bases separating them. Germline V CDR1 and CDR2: LGHNA, YSLEER. CDR3 DNA: TGCGCCAGCAGCCAAGAAGAACAAGAGACCCAGTACTTC. Amino acid sequence: CASSQEEQETQYF.

This chain uses TRBV6-5 with TRBJ2-3; the D call may be TRBD1 or TRBD2 (5 bases each). CDR1 MNHEY and CDR2 SVGAGI come from the germline V gene. The ends were cut back, 2 bases at V and 1 base at J, with 13 bases in the middle. This CDR3 contains 16 residues. CDR3 loop: CASSYGTVLRTDTQYF. CDR3 in DNA: TGTGCCAGCAGTTACGGGACGGTGTTGCGCACAGATACGCAGTATTTT.

This chain connects TRBV19 to TRBJ1-2; D uncertain. Germline V gene lookup returns CDR1 LNHDA and CDR2 SQIVND (reference sequence). The CDR3 runs 14 residues. V lost 6 bases and J 4 bases, leaving 15 bases between the germline ends. CDR3 coding DNA: TGTGCCAGTAGGCGAGGGAACACCGGCTATGGCTACACCTTC. Translated, it gives CASRRGNTGYGYTF.

The V call is TRBV20-1, the J call TRBJ1-4; the D is unclear. Germline CDR1 is DFQATT and CDR2 is SNEGSKA (reference sequence). The CDR3 runs to 17 residues. V lost 3 bases and J lost 8, with 25 bases in between. DNA of the CDR3: TGCAGTGCTAGTGTTCTTGCGCGGAGGTTAGATAAGGAAAAACTGTTTTTT. This sequence encodes CSASVLARRLDKEKLFF.

This clone was picked up one time. CDR3 amino acids: CASSPAGWTGGMNTEAFF. The CDR3 DNA sequence: TGTGCCAGCAGCCCTGCTGGTTGGACAGGGGGAATGAACACTGAAGCTTTCTTT. The chain couples TRBV13 to TRBJ1-1; 10 bases are shared with TRBD1. V lost 5 bases to trimming and J lost 0 bases; unmatched junction nucleotides: 12. This CDR3 region has 18 residues. Germline assignment: CDR1 PRHDT and CDR2 FYEKMQ (reference sequence).

The genes are TRBV6-6 and TRBJ1-1; tentative D call: TRBD1 (6 bases). The V gene lost 7 bases and the J gene lost 4 bases, with 19 bases spanning the gap. Germline V gene sequence: CDR1 MNHNY, CDR2 SVGAGI (reference sequence). The CDR3 is 15 amino acids. The CDR3 sequence: CASIPRDTQPTEAFF. CDR3 bases: TGTGCCAGCATCCCACGGGACACACAACCCACTGAAGCTTTCTTT.

The J gene is TRBJ1-5, the V gene TRBV7-2; D call uncertain. Trimming cost V 2 bases and J 0 bases, with 14 bases left between them. Germline V gives CDR1 SGHTA, CDR2 FQGNSA. There are 17 residues in the CDR3. In nucleotides, the CDR3 is TGTGCCAGCAGCTTATTCGGCGGAGCATATAGCAATCAGCCCCAGCATTTT. Its translation: CASSLFGGAYSNQPQHF.

The CDR3 sequence: CASSSKPLGRGGQETQYF. The CDR3 DNA reads TGTGCCAGCAGCTCTAAACCCCTTGGGAGGGGGGGCCAAGAGACCCAGTACTTC. The chain links TRBV7-2 to TRBJ2-5; possible D gene TRBD2, 7 bases. CDR3 length: 18 residues. V lost 4 bases and J lost 1, with 22 bases in between. Per the germline V gene, CDR1 is SGHTA and CDR2 is FQGNSA.

J is TRBJ1-3 and V is TRBV7-2, with D perhaps TRBD1 (5 bases). The CDR3 loop spans 12 amino acids. Germline V CDR1 and CDR2: SGHTA, FQGNSA. V was shortened by 1 base and J by 7 bases, with 5 bases between the two germline ends. CDR3 nucleotide sequence: TGTGCCAGCAGCTTAGGGGGGAACACCATATATTTT. Translating gives CASSLGGNTIYF.

The gene calls are TRBV4-1 and TRBJ1-2; TRBD1 matches at 7 bases. Unmatched junction bases numbered 8, after V lost 0 bases and J lost 7 bases. Per the germline V gene, CDR1 is MGHRA and CDR2 is YSYEKL. The CDR3 has 15 amino acids. The CDR3 nucleotides are TGCGCCAGCAGCCAAGAAAAGGGGGCGGTTGGTGGCTACACCTTC. Translated: CASSQEKGAVGGYTF.